The 28 T cell receptor beta chains in this list originate from one sample, sequenced in a study of blood T cell repertoires in COVID-19. This table comes from immunoSEQ multiplex PCR, and its TCRdb copy is limited to in-frame clones, with some not included. The top ten hold 7% of the sample, which has fewer than 200,000 clones, 70% to 85% seen once. The sequenced sample was peripheral blood. The receptors come from a woman aged 40 to 50 with COVID-19, enrolled during active disease.

Only a few counts were recorded for this clone. The chain links TRBV10-3 to TRBJ2-1; maybe TRBD1 (6 bases). Trimming left V 0 bases short and J 1 base short, with 7 bases between. CDR1 is ENHRY, CDR2 SYGVKD, per germline. The CDR3 sequence is 15 residues long. The CDR3 DNA is TGTGCCATCAGTGAGTCAGGGGGTTCCTACAATGAGCAGTTCTTC. This translates into CAISESGGSYNEQFF.

This chain uses TRBV2 with TRBJ2-2; 9 nucleotides line up with TRBD1. Germline CDR1 SNHLY, CDR2 FYNNEI. V dropped 5 bases and J dropped 8; count of bases not matched to a gene: 6. CDR3 length: 14 amino acids. In nucleotides, the CDR3 is TGTGCCAGCAGTCCACAGGGGGCGGCAGGGGAGCTGTTTTTT. It is translated as CASSPQGAAGELFF.

CDR3 coding DNA: TGTGCCAGCAGCTCGACTAGAGATACGCAGTATTTT. Translating it yields CASSSTRDTQYF. V gene TRBV7-8 combines with J gene TRBJ2-3, with D maybe TRBD2 (6 bases). Per the germline V gene, CDR1 is SGHVS and CDR2 is FQNEAQ. Trimming stripped 4 bases from V and 5 bases from J, with 7 bases between. This CDR3 has 12 residues.

V and J are TRBV7-3 and TRBJ2-1; the D gene is possibly TRBD1 (6 bases). The ends were cut back, 2 bases at V and 3 bases at J, with 11 bases in the middle. Germline lookup yields CDR1 SGHTA and CDR2 FQGTGA. The length of the CDR3 is 15 residues. CDR3 loop: CASSLVQGGYNEQFF. The CDR3 bases are TGTGCCAGCAGCTTAGTGCAAGGGGGCTACAATGAGCAGTTCTTC.

This chain links TRBV30 with TRBJ2-1, with 9 bases identical to TRBD2. The CDR3 has 14 residues. Trimming took 8 bases from V and 0 from J; bases not matched to a gene: 5. CDR1 is GTSNPN, CDR2 SVGIG, per germline (reference sequence). CDR3 sequence: CAHRSGSSYNEQFF. The CDR3 bases are TGTGCCCATCGTAGCGGGAGCTCCTACAATGAGCAGTTCTTC.

This clone was counted only a few times. The chain employs TRBV15 and TRBJ2-5, with D possibly being TRBD1 (6 bases). Trimming took 3 bases from V and 5 from J, leaving 16 bases between them. The V gene's germline CDR1 is LNHNV and CDR2 YYDKDF (reference sequence). The CDR3 is made up of 15 amino acids. CDR3 DNA sequence: TGTGCCACCAGCAGTCCTCGTGGGGGCCAGGAGACCCAGTACTTC. Translated, it gives CATSSPRGGQETQYF.

The chain has TRBV5-6 and TRBJ2-1; 8 positions agree with TRBD2. This CDR3 has 12 amino acids. Trimming at V came to 4 bases and at J to 14 bases, leaving 8 bases not matched to a gene. Germline V gene sequence: CDR1 SGHDT, CDR2 YYEEEE. CDR3 bases: TGTGCCAGCAGCCTGTCGCCGGGAGGGAAGTTCTTC. It codes for CASSLSPGGKFF.

V is TRBV5-4 and J is TRBJ2-2; 9 nucleotides line up with TRBD1. There are 17 residues in the CDR3. With V trimmed by 2 bases and J by 6 bases, 11 bases remained unmatched. Germline V CDR1 and CDR2: SGHNT, YYREEE (reference sequence). Here the CDR3 reads CASSFLSGQGIPGELFF. In nucleotides, the CDR3 is TGTGCCAGCAGCTTTCTTTCCGGACAGGGGATTCCCGGGGAGCTGTTTTTT. The entire variable domain, with the rest obtained from reference TRBV5-4 and TRBJ2-2, is as follows: ETGVTQSPTHLIKTRGQQVTLRCSSQSGHNTVSWYQQALGQGPQFIFQYYREEENGRGNFPPRFSGLQFPNYSSELNVNALELDDSALYLCASSFLSGQGIPGELFFGEGSRLTVL.

J is TRBJ2-4 and V is TRBV7-8, with D perhaps matching TRBD1 (5 bases). V lost 2 bases to trimming and J lost 0 bases, with 5 bases between them. This CDR3 spans 14 amino acids. Germline loops: CDR1 SGHVS, CDR2 FQNEAQ. The CDR3 region is CASSLRGAKNIQYF. CDR3 bases: TGTGCCAGCAGCTTAAGGGGAGCCAAAAACATTCAGTACTTC.

This chain uses TRBV30 with TRBJ2-7, with TRBD1 as a possible D gene (6 bases). Germline V CDR1 and CDR2: GTSNPN, SVGIG (reference sequence). V was pared by 3 bases and J by 0 bases, with 15 bases between. The CDR3 loop spans 15 amino acids. The CDR3 nucleotides are TGTGCCTGGAGGGTACCCGGGACATTCTCCTACGAGCAGTACTTC. Amino acids: CAWRVPGTFSYEQYF. The full variable domain, in which reference TRBV30 and TRBJ2-7 provide the parts outside the CDR3, is SQTIHQWPATLVQPVGSPLSLECTVEGTSNPNLYWYRQAAGRGLQLLFYSVGIGQISSEVPQNLSASRPQDRQFILSSKKLLLSDSGFYLCAWRVPGTFSYEQYFGPGTRLTVT.

This clone has more than one count but fewer than ten. The rearrangement joins TRBV3-1 (or the pseudogene TRBV3-2) to TRBJ1-1, with 7 nucleotides matching TRBD1. Germline lookup yields CDR1 LGHDT and CDR2 YNNKEL (reference sequence). The CDR3 has 14 residues. The trim removed 3 bases at V and 4 bases at J, leaving 5 bases unmatched. The CDR3 loop is CASSQMRQGTEAFF. CDR3 bases: TGTGCCAGCAGCCAGATGAGACAGGGCACTGAAGCTTTCTTT.

The chain recombines TRBV27 with TRBJ2-1; 10 positions match TRBD2. Trimming cost V 6 bases and J 8 bases; bases outside gene matches: 7. Germline V lookup: CDR1 MNHEY, CDR2 SMNVEV (reference sequence). This CDR3 contains 14 residues. The chain's CDR3 is CASSQREGPDEQFF. The CDR3, as DNA: TGTGCCAGCAGCCAGCGGGAGGGCCCCGATGAGCAGTTCTTC.

The genes are TRBV19 and TRBJ1-1; D is unclear. Trimming removed 3 bases from V and 4 bases from J, with 9 bases in between. CDR3 size: 13 residues. The V gene's germline CDR1 is LNHDA and CDR2 SQIVND (reference sequence). Here the CDR3 DNA reads TGTGCCAGTAGTATTTCCCGGTTCACTGAAGCTTTCTTT. Its translation: CASSISRFTEAFF.

The J gene is TRBJ2-5, the V gene TRBV7-6; 8 bases map to TRBD1. V lost 1 base and J lost 2; bases outside the gene matches: 6. This CDR3 has 16 residues. Germline lookup yields CDR1 SGHVS and CDR2 FNYEAQ. The CDR3 loop is CASSLGTGGRQETQYF. The CDR3 DNA is TGTGCCAGCAGCTTAGGTACAGGGGGTCGTCAAGAGACCCAGTACTTC.

This clone was picked up one time. V gene TRBV29-1 combines with J gene TRBJ1-2; 7 bases map to TRBD1. This CDR3 region has 14 residues. The germline V gene has CDR1 SQVTM and CDR2 ANQGSEA. The V and J ends lost 7 bases and 1 base, in that order; junction bases with no gene match: 9. Here the CDR3 reads CSARQGSGNYGYTF. The CDR3, as DNA: TGCAGCGCCCGACAGGGAAGTGGTAACTATGGCTACACCTTC.

J is TRBJ2-2 and V is TRBV14, with no clear D. V lost 0 bases to trimming and J lost 1 base, with 3 bases between them. Germline values: CDR1 SGHDN, CDR2 FVKESK. The CDR3 runs 14 residues. The chain's CDR3 is CASSQDRNTGELFF. CDR3 nucleotides: TGTGCCAGCAGCCAAGATAGGAACACCGGGGAGCTGTTTTTT.

V is TRBV6-5 and J is TRBJ2-1; TRBD1 aligns across 7 bases. In germline, CDR1 is MNHEY, CDR2 SVGAGI. Trimming took 7 bases from V and 3 from J; bases not matched to a gene: 6. The CDR3 is 14 amino acids. The CDR3 here is CASNTRTGYNEQFF. Written as DNA, the CDR3 is TGTGCCAGCAATACCCGGACAGGCTACAATGAGCAGTTCTTC.

The chain employs TRBV27 and TRBJ1-2; a possible D gene is TRBD1 (5 bases). The CDR3 sequence is 14 residues long. CDR1 MNHEY and CDR2 SMNVEV come from the germline V gene (reference sequence). Trimming took off 2 bases at V and 3 bases at J, with 10 bases between the two ends. The CDR3 region is CASSLTRAYYGYTF. DNA for the CDR3: TGTGCCAGCAGTTTAACCAGGGCGTACTATGGCTACACCTTC.

The chain is built from TRBV7-8 and TRBJ2-3; TRBD2 matches at 7 bases. The CDR3 contains 16 residues. The germline V gene has CDR1 SGHVS and CDR2 FQNEAQ. V lost 5 bases, J lost 0 bases, and 8 bases stayed unmatched. The CDR3 is CASSTRGSGSTDTQYF. CDR3 nucleotide sequence: TGTGCCAGCAGCACCCGGGGTAGCGGGAGCACAGATACGCAGTATTTT.

V usage is TRBV9 and J usage is TRBJ1-5; 9 bases are shared with TRBD1. Losses at the gene ends were 4 bases for V and 7 bases for J; bases not matched to a gene: 9. This CDR3 contains 15 residues. CDR1 is SGDLS, CDR2 YYNGEE, per germline. CDR3 sequence (DNA): TGTGCCAGCAGCTTTTCGGGACAGGGTCGACAGCCCCAGCATTTT. Translated, it gives CASSFSGQGRQPQHF.

This chain's CDR3 is CASSLSRLETQYF. The CDR3 DNA sequence: TGTGCCAGCAGCTTATCGAGATTGGAGACCCAGTACTTC. V and J are TRBV7-6 and TRBJ2-5; no firm D call. This CDR3 is 13 amino acids long. In germline, CDR1 is SGHVS, CDR2 FNYEAQ. Deletions cut 2 bases from V and 5 bases from J, with 9 bases between.

This clone was seen only once. The chain is built from TRBV19 and TRBJ1-2, with 7 bases that match TRBD1. The V and J ends lost 3 bases and 4 bases, in that order; junction bases with no gene match: 2. Germline loops: CDR1 LNHDA, CDR2 SQIVND (reference sequence). CDR3 size: 13 residues. The CDR3 bases are TGTGCCAGTAGTATTGGGACAGTCTATGGCTACACCTTC. Translating it yields CASSIGTVYGYTF. Full variable domain (missing parts from reference TRBV19 and TRBJ1-2): DGGITQSPKYLFRKEGQNVTLSCEQNLNHDAMYWYRQDPGQGLRLIYYSQIVNDFQKGDIAEGYSVSREKKESFPLTVTSAQKNPTAFYLCASSIGTVYGYTFGSGTRLTVV.

The chain's CDR3 is CASSRQDNSNQPQHF. DNA of the CDR3: TGTGCCAGCAGCCGACAGGACAATAGCAATCAGCCCCAGCATTTT. The V and J genes are TRBV2 and TRBJ1-5, with a weak D call TRBD1 (6 bases). Trimming took off 6 bases at V and 0 bases at J, with 12 bases between the two ends. Germline assignment: CDR1 SNHLY and CDR2 FYNNEI. The length of the CDR3 is 15 residues.

This clone was seen once. The chain combines TRBV27 with TRBJ2-7; a weak D match, TRBD2 (6 bases). Germline loops: CDR1 MNHEY, CDR2 SMNVEV (reference sequence). V was shortened by 2 bases and J by 4 bases, with 15 bases between the two germline ends. There are 15 residues in the CDR3. The CDR3 sequence is CASSLGSRGSYEQYF. The CDR3 bases are TGTGCCAGCAGTTTAGGTTCGCGGGGTAGTTACGAGCAGTACTTC.

The CDR3 spells CASSLGGATDTQYF. Written as DNA, the CDR3 is TGCGCCAGCAGCCTCGGGGGGGCAACAGATACGCAGTATTTT. The chain links TRBV4-1 to TRBJ2-3; 8 bases line up with TRBD2. Germline V gene data show CDR1 as MGHRA and CDR2 as YSYEKL. The CDR3 has 14 amino acids. The ends lost 4 bases at V and 3 bases at J; junction bases unmatched: 3.

The chain has TRBV18 and TRBJ1-1; D not certain. The CDR3 runs 13 residues. V was pared by 5 bases and J by 11 bases, with 18 bases between. Per the germline V gene, CDR1 is KGHSH and CDR2 is LQKENI. The CDR3 sequence is CASSAKNNEAAFF. The CDR3 DNA sequence: TGTGCCAGCTCAGCGAAGAATAACGAAGCGGCTTTCTTT.

The table lists this clone with a count of one. V and J are TRBV27 and TRBJ2-7, with 10 bases fitting TRBD1. Looked up from germline, CDR1 is MNHEY and CDR2 is SMNVEV (reference sequence). The CDR3 loop spans 13 amino acids. J lost 6 bases, V lost 8 bases, and 7 bases had no gene match. The DNA for the CDR3 is TGTGCCAGCCGTATGACAGGGGGCTTCGAGCAGTACTTC. As protein: CASRMTGGFEQYF.

This clone was counted at least ten times. The rearrangement links TRBV3-1 (or the pseudogene TRBV3-2) to TRBJ2-1, with a possible D match to TRBD2 (5 bases). CDR3 length equals 18 residues. Germline V gene lookup returns CDR1 LGHDT and CDR2 YNNKEL (reference sequence). Trimming removed 0 bases at V and 0 bases at J, with 15 bases between. The chain's CDR3 is CASSQESVRAISYNEQFF. CDR3 nucleotides: TGTGCCAGCAGCCAAGAGTCCGTGCGGGCGATCTCCTACAATGAGCAGTTCTTC.